The rows below give T cell receptor beta chains drawn from one sample of a study of cytomegalovirus exposure and HLA in healthy donors. The table came from immunoSEQ multiplex PCR; TCRdb's copy has only in-frame clones and leaves some out. The table lists about 110,000 clones, around 80% of them singletons. The sequenced material came from PBMCs. The source is a woman in her forties or fifties in good health and CMV-seropositive. Both conserved end residues are part of each CDR3. A D gene is named only where the DNA matches it firmly. Part of the rows lack a size; the others show once, few, many or a class for expanded clones.

- - TRBJ1-2 TRBV7-9 CASGKDTPYGYTF TGTGCCAGCGGAAAAGACACCCCCTATGGCTACACCTTC
- many TRBJ1-5 TRBV6-5 CASSYTITDQPQHF TGTGCCAGCAGTTACACTATTACGGATCAGCCCCAGCATTTT
- - TRBJ2-7 TRBV7-2 CASSPRVVTSYEQYF TGTGCCAGCAGCCCCCGAGTAGTTACTTCCTACGAGCAGTACTTC
TRBD1 - TRBJ2-2 TRBV2 CASSEEGRGQTGELFF TGTGCCAGCAGTGAAGAAGGCAGGGGGCAGACCGGGGAGCTGTTTTTT
TRBD2 - TRBJ2-3 TRBV28 CASSTPGLGATTQYF TGTGCCAGCAGTACCCCGGGACTAGGAGCAACTACGCAGTATTTT
- few TRBJ1-1 TRBV2 CASSEARGQNTEAFF TGTGCCAGCAGTGAAGCGCGGGGCCAGAACACTGAAGCTTTCTTT
- - TRBJ2-1 TRBV7-9 CASSLRQVGDEQFF TGTGCCAGCAGCCTACGACAGGTCGGCGATGAGCAGTTCTTC
TRBD1 - TRBJ1-3 TRBV10-1 CASGSRGYSGNTIYF TGCGCCAGCGGTAGCAGGGGGTACTCTGGAAACACCATATATTTT
- - TRBJ1-1 TRBV30 CAWSQTSNTEAFF TGTGCCTGGAGCCAGACATCGAACACTGAAGCTTTCTTT
- - TRBJ1-6 TRBV6-4 CASSDLGAGSPLHF TGTGCCAGCAGTGATTTGGGGGCAGGTTCACCCCTCCACTTT
TRBD1 - TRBJ2-7 TRBV30 CAWDTGTGVPYEQYF TGTGCCTGGGATACCGGGACAGGGGTTCCCTACGAGCAGTACTTC
TRBD1 - TRBJ1-2 TRBV9 CASSVAWTGLYGYTF TGTGCCAGCAGCGTAGCCTGGACAGGACTCTATGGCTACACCTTC
TRBD1 - TRBJ1-2 TRBV6-1 CASIPRGTEGYTF TGTGCCAGCATCCCGAGGGGGACAGAAGGCTACACCTTC
TRBD2 few TRBJ2-3 TRBV27 CASSLSGLAGVDTQYF TGTGCCAGCAGTTTGTCGGGACTAGCGGGGGTCGATACGCAGTATTTT
TRBD1 - TRBJ1-1 TRBV7-9 CASSAGTGLSEAFF TGTGCCAGCAGCGCCGGGACAGGACTTTCCGAAGCTTTCTTT
- - TRBJ2-5 TRBV30 CAWSTGSVETQYF TGTGCCTGGAGTACAGGGTCGGTAGAGACCCAGTACTTC
- - TRBJ1-3 TRBV19 CASELTRDSGNTIYF TGTGCCAGCGAATTAACGAGGGATTCTGGAAACACCATATATTTT
- - TRBJ1-1 TRBV20-1 CSPPGNTEAFF TGCAGTCCACCCGGTAACACTGAAGCTTTCTTT
- - TRBJ2-7 TRBV7-8 CASSTQAGEFSYEQYF TGTGCCAGCAGCACCCAGGCCGGGGAGTTTTCCTACGAGCAGTACTTC
TRBD1 - TRBJ1-4 TRBV2 CASSEALLRTGFFIDDEKLFF TGTGCCAGCAGTGAAGCGCTTCTAAGGACAGGGTTCTTTATCGACGATGAAAAACTGTTTTTT
- - TRBJ1-2 TRBV7-2 CASSLTDRSLPANYGYTF TGTGCCAGCAGCTTAACAGACAGGAGTCTCCCCGCTAACTATGGCTACACCTTC
- - TRBJ2-2 TRBV5-1 CASSPSDTGELFF TGCGCCAGCAGTCCATCGGACACCGGGGAGCTGTTTTTT
TRBD1 - TRBJ2-2 TRBV7-9 CASSRQGGTGELFF TGTGCCAGCAGCCGACAGGGCGGCACCGGGGAGCTGTTTTTT
- - TRBJ1-1 TRBV6-4 CASSATFGSRADTEAFF TGTGCCAGCAGTGCCACCTTTGGGAGTAGGGCAGACACTGAAGCTTTCTTT
TRBD1 - TRBJ1-4 TRBV11-2 CASSLQGAWEKLFF TGTGCCAGCAGCTTGCAGGGGGCCTGGGAAAAACTGTTTTTT
- - TRBJ2-5 TRBV11-2 CASSNGQRGETQYF TGTGCCAGCAGCAATGGACAGAGGGGAGAGACCCAGTACTTC
TRBD1 - TRBJ2-5 TRBV18 CASSPRPGGDETQYF TGTGCCAGCTCACCCAGGCCAGGGGGCGACGAGACCCAGTACTTC
- - TRBJ1-1 TRBV9 CASSVQVLTEAFF TGTGCCAGCAGCGTCCAGGTGCTCACTGAAGCTTTCTTT
TRBD1 - TRBJ2-2 TRBV7-9 CASSWVTGVTGELFF TGTGCCAGCAGCTGGGTCACAGGGGTAACCGGGGAGCTGTTTTTT
TRBD2 - TRBJ2-1 TRBV5-1 CASSVTSGGGEQFF TGCGCCAGCAGCGTGACTAGCGGGGGCGGTGAGCAGTTCTTC
TRBD2 - TRBJ2-5 TRBV9 CASSVDGGGIQETQYF TGTGCCAGCAGCGTAGATGGGGGGGGGATCCAAGAGACCCAGTACTTC
TRBD1 - TRBJ1-2 TRBV28 CASSSGQGTDGYTF TGTGCCAGCAGTTCCGGACAGGGTACAGATGGCTACACCTTC
- - TRBJ1-1 TRBV27 CASSYLSGATEAFF TGTGCCAGCAGTTACCTATCTGGGGCAACTGAAGCTTTCTTT
- few TRBJ1-4 TRBV7-9 CASTFQGSEKLFF TGTGCCAGCACCTTCCAGGGGAGTGAAAAACTGTTTTTT
- - TRBJ2-3 TRBV1 CTSSQRTFSKRGYTDTQYF TGCACCAGCAGCCAAAGAACTTTCTCTAAGCGGGGGTACACAGATACGCAGTATTTT
- - TRBJ2-5 TRBV5-5 CASSRYTGTQETQYF TGTGCCAGCAGTAGGTATACGGGTACACAAGAGACCCAGTACTTC
TRBD1 once TRBJ2-7 TRBV27 CASSTPGTGPYEQYF TGTGCCAGCAGTACACCCGGGACAGGGCCCTACGAGCAGTACTTC
- - TRBJ1-5 TRBV13 CASSFGGVGNQPQHF TGTGCCAGCAGCTTCGGAGGGGTCGGCAATCAGCCCCAGCATTTT
- few TRBJ1-5 TRBV18 CASSPVQGLRSNQPQHF TGTGCCAGCTCACCAGTACAGGGATTAAGAAGCAATCAGCCCCAGCATTTT